This T cell receptor beta chain was recovered during a study of blood T cell repertoires in COVID-19. Original methodology: Reference gene primers were amplified, and this amplification served to estimate nucleated cell counts. Clones were sequenced by immunoSEQ multiplex PCR, and TCRdb holds only the in-frame ones, with some missing. That table is the source of V, J and clone size, and D and trimming were worked out from the DNA. This table has some 350,000 clones, 80% to 90% appearing once. Participant ages covered roughly 18 to 89 years across about two dozen US areas. Two negative PCRs, clearance, or symptom resolution characterized the recovered Cohort 3 donors. Per the germline V gene, CDR1 is LNHNV and CDR2 is YYDKDF (reference sequence). The CDR3 totals 17 residues. Between the trimmed V and J ends, which lost 3 bases and 0 bases, there was a span of 17 bases.

The source is a young man who had recovered from COVID-19. The source material was PBMCs or T cells enriched from blood (not recorded which). The rearrangement joins TRBV15 to TRBJ1-2; perhaps TRBD1 as D (5 bases). CDR3 loop: CATSRGEVVVTNYGYTF. The CDR3 DNA sequence: TGTGCCACCAGCAGGGGGGAGGTTGTAGTCACTAACTATGGCTACACCTTC.